The 30 T cell receptor beta chains below all came from one sample that was sequenced in a study of T cell changes during pregnancy in multiple sclerosis. The assay was immunoSEQ multiplex PCR, and TCRdb's table has in-frame clones only and misses some. The table includes about 69,000 clones, under 95% detected once. The sample consisted of peripheral blood, taken in the third trimester of pregnancy. The source is a female donor with multiple sclerosis, enrolled in a pregnancy study.

This clone was counted between two and nine times. The genes are TRBV7-2 and TRBJ1-1; no definite D call. Germline V CDR1 and CDR2: SGHTA, FQGNSA. The ends were cut back, 3 bases at V and 7 bases at J, with 12 bases in the middle. There are 13 residues in the CDR3. CDR3: CASSFSTQVEAFF. The CDR3 coding sequence is TGTGCCAGCAGCTTTTCAACTCAGGTTGAAGCTTTCTTT.

In nucleotides, the CDR3 is TGTGCCAGTGGAAAGGAGTTCCTAAACACAGATACGCAGTATTTT. Protein product: CASGKEFLNTDTQYF. The rearrangement links TRBV2 to TRBJ2-3; D is uncertain. Germline CDR1 is SNHLY and CDR2 is FYNNEI. This CDR3 has 15 amino acids. Trimming took 9 bases from V and 2 from J, leaving 18 bases between them.

The rearrangement joins TRBV27 to TRBJ2-5, with 8 bases aligning to TRBD1. The CDR3 covers 14 residues. With V trimmed by 6 bases and J by 5 bases, 8 bases remained unmatched. CDR1 and CDR2 from the germline V gene are MNHEY and SMNVEV (reference sequence). CDR3 region: CASSRGQGRETQYF. The CDR3 DNA reads as TGTGCCAGCAGCCGTGGACAGGGACGGGAGACCCAGTACTTC.

This chain links TRBV5-1 with TRBJ1-1; tentatively, D is TRBD1 (5 bases). Trimming shortened V by 5 bases and J by 3 bases, and 11 bases separated the two germline ends. This CDR3 has 13 residues. Germline lookup yields CDR1 SGHRS and CDR2 YFSETQ. The CDR3: CASRSLGDTEAFF. DNA of the CDR3: TGCGCCAGCAGGTCTTTAGGGGACACTGAAGCTTTCTTT.

V usage is TRBV6-1 and J usage is TRBJ1-6; 7 bases map to TRBD1. V gave up 7 bases and J gave up 0 bases; unmatched junction bases: 3. Germline CDR1 MNHNS, CDR2 SASEGT. The CDR3 totals 15 residues. In nucleotides, the CDR3 is TGTGCCAGCACCGGACAGGTCTCCTATAATTCACCCCTCCACTTT. It yields the protein CASTGQVSYNSPLHF.

V is TRBV29-1 and J is TRBJ2-1; D remains ambiguous. This CDR3 spans 14 amino acids. V lost 5 bases and J 2 bases, leaving 13 bases between the germline ends. Germline V lookup: CDR1 SQVTM, CDR2 ANQGSEA. CDR3 sequence reads: CSVIHPSPYNEQFF. For the CDR3, the DNA is TGCAGCGTTATACACCCCTCCCCCTACAATGAGCAGTTCTTC.

The chain employs TRBV9 and TRBJ2-2; D perhaps matches TRBD1 (6 bases). Germline-derived CDR1 and CDR2 are SGDLS and YYNGEE. The CDR3 covers 16 residues. Trimming removed 4 bases at V and 4 bases at J, with 17 bases between. The CDR3 here is CASSKHRDLPTGELFF. The CDR3 nucleotides are TGTGCCAGCAGCAAACACAGGGATTTGCCCACCGGGGAGCTGTTTTTT.

This sequence joins TRBV4-3 and TRBJ2-3, with 12 bases that match TRBD2. The CDR3 contains 19 residues. The J segment lost 5 bases and the V segment lost 0 bases, leaving 12 bases of the junction unmatched. Germline CDR1 is LGHNA and CDR2 is YSLEER. CDR3 in DNA: TGCGCCAGCAGCCAAGATCTGCTAGCGGGGGGGCCCTTAATAGATACGCAGTATTTT. It codes for CASSQDLLAGGPLIDTQYF.

The rearrangement links TRBV9 to TRBJ1-4; D is perhaps TRBD1 (6 bases). Trimming cost V 3 bases and J 4 bases, with 13 bases left between them. Germline V gene sequence: CDR1 SGDLS, CDR2 YYNGEE. The length of the CDR3 is 15 residues. The CDR3 reads CASSGSVGGNEKLFF. The CDR3 region has the DNA TGTGCCAGCAGCGGCTCGGTAGGGGGTAATGAAAAACTGTTTTTT.

The chain links TRBV5-1 to TRBJ1-5; TRBD1 might be the D (6 bases). The CDR3 spans 15 residues. Germline V gives CDR1 SGHRS, CDR2 YFSETQ. Trimming removed 0 bases at V and 5 bases at J, with 12 bases between. Written as DNA, the CDR3 is TGCGCCAGCAGCTTGGATCCGGACAGTGATCAGCCCCAGCATTTT. This gives the protein CASSLDPDSDQPQHF. Full variable domain (outside the CDR3, taken from reference TRBV5-1 and TRBJ1-5): KAGVTQTPRYLIKTRGQQVTLSCSPISGHRSVSWYQQTPGQGLQFLFEYFSETQRNKGNFPGRFSGRQFSNSRSEMNVSTLELGDSALYLCASSLDPDSDQPQHFGDGTRLSIL.

The rearrangement links TRBV5-1 to TRBJ2-2; 8 bases agree with TRBD2. Germline-derived CDR1 and CDR2 are SGHRS and YFSETQ. This CDR3 is built from 17 residues. V gave up 1 base and J gave up 4 bases; unmatched junction bases: 9. The CDR3 nucleotides are TGCGCCAGCAGCTTGCAGTTAGCGGGGTTGGGCACCGGGGAGCTGTTTTTT. Protein sequence: CASSLQLAGLGTGELFF.

V and J are TRBV10-2 and TRBJ1-1; TRBD1 is a possible D gene (6 bases). The length of the CDR3 is 12 residues. Trimming stripped 8 bases from V and 5 bases from J, with 12 bases between. Germline values: CDR1 WSHSY, CDR2 SAAADI. CDR3 in amino acids: CASSGVRTEAFF. For the CDR3, the DNA is TGCGCCAGCTCAGGGGTGAGAACTGAAGCTTTCTTT.

V is TRBV7-9 and J is TRBJ2-2; 8 bases line up with TRBD1. The CDR3 is made up of 16 amino acids. Per the germline V gene, CDR1 is SEHNR and CDR2 is FQNEAQ (reference sequence). The trim removed 5 bases at V and 5 bases at J, leaving 10 bases unmatched. Written as DNA, the CDR3 is TGTGCCAGCAGCACCCTAAGGGGACAGGTGACCGGGGAGCTGTTTTTT. Protein product: CASSTLRGQVTGELFF. The full variable domain, in which reference TRBV7-9 and TRBJ2-2 provide the parts outside the CDR3, is DTGVSQNPRHKITKRGQNVTFRCDPISEHNRLYWYRQTLGQGPEFLTYFQNEAQLEKSRLLSDRFSAERPKGSFSTLEIQRTEQGDSAMYLCASSTLRGQVTGELFFGEGSRLTVL.

This chain joins TRBV30 and TRBJ2-2; the D gene is possibly TRBD2 (6 bases). This CDR3 contains 13 residues. Germline values: CDR1 GTSNPN, CDR2 SVGIG (reference sequence). V lost 2 bases, J lost 5 bases, and 9 bases lay in between. CDR3 coding DNA: TGTGCCTGGAGTTTGGGGGGTACCGGGGAGCTGTTTTTT. Protein product: CAWSLGGTGELFF.

Written as DNA, the CDR3 is TGTGCCAGCAGCTTAGGCCGCAGGCTTCCCGAGGGCTACACCTTC. Its translation is CASSLGRRLPEGYTF. This chain uses TRBV13 with TRBJ1-2; D unresolved. The CDR3 consists of 15 residues. Germline CDR1 reads PRHDT; CDR2 reads FYEKMQ (reference sequence). Trimming pared 0 bases from V and 8 bases from J, leaving 16 bases between.

This chain uses TRBV19 with TRBJ1-1, with 8 bases matching TRBD1. Trimming at V came to 7 bases and at J to 5 bases, leaving 9 bases not matched to a gene. The CDR3 is made up of 14 amino acids. Germline V lookup: CDR1 LNHDA, CDR2 SQIVND (reference sequence). The CDR3 is CASNPPNRGTEAFF. CDR3 DNA sequence: TGTGCCAGTAACCCCCCGAACAGGGGGACTGAAGCTTTCTTT.

The table lists this clone with many counts. The V and J genes are TRBV4-2 and TRBJ2-6, with 9 bases identical to TRBD1. With 0 bases clipped from V and 3 bases from J, the junction kept 0 bases outside the gene matches. Germline assignment: CDR1 LGHNA and CDR2 YNFKEQ. The CDR3 spans 16 residues. CDR3 DNA sequence: TGTGCCAGCAGCCAAGAGGACAGGGGTGGGGCCAACGTCCTGACTTTC. It codes for CASSQEDRGGANVLTF.

This chain joins TRBV18 and TRBJ1-4; 10 positions match TRBD1. The germline V gene has CDR1 KGHSH and CDR2 LQKENI. The CDR3 runs 16 residues. The ends lost 3 bases at V and 8 bases at J; junction bases unmatched: 9. The CDR3 DNA reads TGTGCCAGCTCACCGCGAGGGACAGGGGAAAAGGAAAAACTGTTTTTT. This sequence encodes CASSPRGTGEKEKLFF.

Here the CDR3 DNA reads TGTGCCAGCAGTTACTCGATGACGGGTGAAGCTTTCTTT. Amino acids: CASSYSMTGEAFF. The rearrangement links TRBV6-6 to TRBJ1-1; D unclear. Deletions cut 0 bases from V and 7 bases from J, with 9 bases between. This CDR3 region has 13 residues. Germline CDR1 reads MNHNY; CDR2 reads SVGAGI (reference sequence).

V is TRBV5-1 and J is TRBJ1-2; D gene unclear. Germline CDR1 is SGHRS and CDR2 is YFSETQ. The CDR3 extends over 15 amino acids. Deletions cut 5 bases from V and 4 bases from J, with 18 bases between. This chain's CDR3 is CASRNLKGGGYGYTF. In nucleotides, the CDR3 is TGCGCCAGCAGAAATTTGAAGGGAGGAGGCTATGGCTACACCTTC.

This rearrangement joins TRBV5-1 to TRBJ2-3; 7 bases match TRBD1. The V gene end was trimmed by 0 bases and the J gene end by 9 bases; junction bases not matched to a gene: 4. This CDR3 has 13 residues. Germline V lookup: CDR1 SGHRS, CDR2 YFSETQ. CDR3 bases: TGCGCCAGCAGCTTGGAGGACAGGACAACGCAGTATTTT. This sequence encodes CASSLEDRTTQYF.

This rearrangement joins TRBV11-1 to TRBJ2-2, with 7 bases that match TRBD1. V was pared by 6 bases and J by 7 bases, with 5 bases of the junction left unmatched. The germline V gene has CDR1 SGHAT and CDR2 FQDESV (reference sequence). The CDR3 totals 13 residues. The CDR3 spells CASRPGGGGELFF. For the CDR3, the DNA is TGTGCCAGCAGACCAGGGGGTGGCGGGGAGCTGTTTTTT.

The J gene is TRBJ1-1, the V gene TRBV10-2; no definite D call. From germline, CDR1 is WSHSY and CDR2 SAAADI. The ends were cut back, 4 bases at V and 5 bases at J, with 17 bases in the middle. The CDR3 length is 15 residues. The CDR3 DNA reads as TGCGCCAGCAGTGCCCCCGGGAGCAGCCAAACTGAAGCTTTCTTT. Its protein is CASSAPGSSQTEAFF.

The chain joins TRBV4-3 to TRBJ2-7; weak D call: TRBD2 (6 bases). CDR1 and CDR2 (germline): LGHNA, YSLEER. The CDR3 runs to 15 residues. Deletions cut 2 bases from V and 0 bases from J, with 11 bases between. CDR3 DNA sequence: TGCGCCAGCAGCCAATACGCGGGGACCTCCTACGAGCAGTACTTC. Translating it yields CASSQYAGTSYEQYF.

About this clone: A much more abundant neighbour one base away suggests this may be a read error. The chain uses TRBV27 and TRBJ2-2; D call uncertain. Between the trimmed V and J ends, which lost 5 bases and 0 bases, there was a span of 4 bases. The CDR3 has 13 residues. The germline gives CDR1 MNHEY, CDR2 SMNVEV (reference sequence). CDR3 nucleotides: TGTGCCAGCAGTCCCGCGAACACCGGGGAGCTGTTTTTT. It yields the protein CASSPANTGELFF.

The CDR3 region has the DNA TGTGCCAGCAGTGAATGGCTAGCGGGGGGGCAGTTCTTC. It yields the protein CASSEWLAGGQFF. V gene TRBV2 combines with J gene TRBJ2-1; TRBD2 matches 11 bases. V lost 2 bases to trimming and J lost 12 bases; unmatched junction nucleotides: 3. The CDR3 is made up of 13 amino acids. Germline CDR1 SNHLY, CDR2 FYNNEI.

The V and J genes are TRBV18 and TRBJ1-2; no clear D gene. The CDR3 extends over 14 amino acids. V was trimmed by 2 bases and J by 4 bases, leaving 11 bases between them. Per germline, CDR1 KGHSH and CDR2 LQKENI. The DNA of the CDR3 is TGTGCCAGCTCACCAGAGGGAGTTAGCTATGGCTACACCTTC. It is translated as CASSPEGVSYGYTF.

This sequence joins TRBV19 and TRBJ2-3; TRBD1 matches at 8 bases. J lost 2 bases, V lost 6 bases, and 7 bases had no gene match. Germline lookup yields CDR1 LNHDA and CDR2 SQIVND (reference sequence). The CDR3 loop spans 15 amino acids. CDR3 loop: CASSRGQGTTDTQYF. CDR3 nucleotide sequence: TGTGCCAGTAGCCGAGGACAGGGAACCACAGATACGCAGTATTTT.

The V and J genes are TRBV7-2 and TRBJ1-5; D is unresolved. CDR1 SGHTA and CDR2 FQGNSA come from the germline V gene. This CDR3 is 17 amino acids long. V dropped 5 bases and J dropped 2 bases, with 19 bases sitting between them. This chain's CDR3 is CASSLQPDGLGNQPQHF. For the CDR3, the DNA is TGTGCCAGCAGCCTCCAACCGGATGGGCTCGGCAATCAGCCCCAGCATTTT.

The J gene is TRBJ1-2, the V gene TRBV2; 9 bases fit TRBD1. The ends lost 6 bases at V and 5 bases at J; junction bases unmatched: 10. The length of the CDR3 is 15 residues. Germline lookup yields CDR1 SNHLY and CDR2 FYNNEI. The CDR3 spells CASSLGTGYPYGYTF. The CDR3 coding sequence is TGTGCCAGCAGCCTAGGGACAGGGTATCCTTATGGCTACACCTTC.